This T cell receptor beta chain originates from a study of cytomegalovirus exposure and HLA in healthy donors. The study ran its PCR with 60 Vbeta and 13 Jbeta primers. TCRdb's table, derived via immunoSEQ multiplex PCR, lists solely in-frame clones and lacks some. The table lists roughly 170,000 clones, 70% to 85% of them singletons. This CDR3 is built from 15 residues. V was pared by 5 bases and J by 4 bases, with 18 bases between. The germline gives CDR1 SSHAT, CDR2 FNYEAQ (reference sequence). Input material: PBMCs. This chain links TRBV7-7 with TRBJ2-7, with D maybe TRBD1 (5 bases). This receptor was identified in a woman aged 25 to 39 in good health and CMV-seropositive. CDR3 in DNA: TGTGCCAGCAGCCCCCTTGGGGCAGGGAAGTACGAGCAGTACTTC. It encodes CASSPLGAGKYEQYF. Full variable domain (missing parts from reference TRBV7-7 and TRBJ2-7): GAGVSQSPRYKVTKRGQDVTLRCDPISSHATLYWYQQALGQGPEFLTYFNYEAQPDKSGLPSDRFSAERPEGSISTLTIQRTEQRDSAMYRCASSPLGAGKYEQYFGPGTRLTVT.